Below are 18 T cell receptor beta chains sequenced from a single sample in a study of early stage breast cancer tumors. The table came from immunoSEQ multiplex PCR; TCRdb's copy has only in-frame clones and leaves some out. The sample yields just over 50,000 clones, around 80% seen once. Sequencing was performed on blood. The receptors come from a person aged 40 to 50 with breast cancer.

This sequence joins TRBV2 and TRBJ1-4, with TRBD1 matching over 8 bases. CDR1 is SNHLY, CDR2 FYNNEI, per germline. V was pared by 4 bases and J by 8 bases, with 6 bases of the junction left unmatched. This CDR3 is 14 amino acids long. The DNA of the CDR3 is TGTGCCAGCAGTGCCGGGACAGGTGGCGAAAAACTGTTTTTT. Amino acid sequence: CASSAGTGGEKLFF. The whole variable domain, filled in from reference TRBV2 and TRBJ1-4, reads EPEVTQTPSHQVTQMGQEVILRCVPISNHLYFYWYRQILGQKVEFLVSFYNNEISEKSEIFDDQFSVERPDGSNFTLKIRSTKLEDSAMYFCASSAGTGGEKLFFGSGTQLSVL.

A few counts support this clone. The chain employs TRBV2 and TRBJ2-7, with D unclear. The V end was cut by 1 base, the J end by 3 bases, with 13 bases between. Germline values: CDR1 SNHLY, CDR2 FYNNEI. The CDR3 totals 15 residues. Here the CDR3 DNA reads TGTGCCAGCAGTGAAGAGAGTGGGAAGTACTACGAGCAGTACTTC. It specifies CASSEESGKYYEQYF.

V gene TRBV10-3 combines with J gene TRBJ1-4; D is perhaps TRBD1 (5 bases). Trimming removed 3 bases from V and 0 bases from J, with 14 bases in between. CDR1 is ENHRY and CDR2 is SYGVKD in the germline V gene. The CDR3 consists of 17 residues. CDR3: CAISDRMGLATNEKLFF. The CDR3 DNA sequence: TGTGCCATCAGTGACCGGATGGGGCTTGCAACTAATGAAAAACTGTTTTTT.

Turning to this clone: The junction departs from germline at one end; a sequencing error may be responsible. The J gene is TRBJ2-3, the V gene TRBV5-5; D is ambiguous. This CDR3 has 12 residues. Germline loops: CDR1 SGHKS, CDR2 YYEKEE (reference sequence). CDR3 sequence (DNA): TGTGCCAGCAGCCTCGGCCTGAGTGGAGCCTTTTTT. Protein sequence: CASSLGLSGAFF.

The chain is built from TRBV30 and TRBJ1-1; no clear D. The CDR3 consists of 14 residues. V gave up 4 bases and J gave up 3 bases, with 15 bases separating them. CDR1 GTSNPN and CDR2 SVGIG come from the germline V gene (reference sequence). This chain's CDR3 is CAWIPRSSDTEAFF. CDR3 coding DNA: TGTGCCTGGATACCCAGGTCTAGCGACACTGAAGCTTTCTTT.

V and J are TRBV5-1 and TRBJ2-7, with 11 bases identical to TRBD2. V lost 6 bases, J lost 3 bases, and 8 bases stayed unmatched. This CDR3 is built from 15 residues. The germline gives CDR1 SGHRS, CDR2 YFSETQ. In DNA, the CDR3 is TGCGCCAGCACGTCTGGGACTAGCGGAAACTACGAGCAGTACTTC. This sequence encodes CASTSGTSGNYEQYF.

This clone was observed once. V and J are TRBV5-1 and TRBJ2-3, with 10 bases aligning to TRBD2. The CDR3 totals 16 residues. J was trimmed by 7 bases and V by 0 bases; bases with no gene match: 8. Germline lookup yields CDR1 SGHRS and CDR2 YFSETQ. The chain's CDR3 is CASSLAPSGSGNTQYF. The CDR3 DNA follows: TGCGCCAGCAGCTTGGCGCCTAGCGGGAGTGGAAATACGCAGTATTTT.

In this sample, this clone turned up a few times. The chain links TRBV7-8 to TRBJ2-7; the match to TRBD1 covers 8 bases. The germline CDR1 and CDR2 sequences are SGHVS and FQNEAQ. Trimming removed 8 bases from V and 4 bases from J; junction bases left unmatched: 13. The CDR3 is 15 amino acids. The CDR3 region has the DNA TGTGCCAGCTCTTCCGGCGGGGACAGGAATTACGAGCAGTACTTC. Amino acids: CASSSGGDRNYEQYF.

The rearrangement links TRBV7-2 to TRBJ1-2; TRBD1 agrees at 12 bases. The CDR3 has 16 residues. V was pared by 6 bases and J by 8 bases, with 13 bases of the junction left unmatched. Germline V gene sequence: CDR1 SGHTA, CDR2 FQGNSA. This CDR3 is CASSTMMGQGASGYTF. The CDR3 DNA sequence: TGTGCCAGCAGTACCATGATGGGACAGGGGGCGTCCGGCTACACCTTC. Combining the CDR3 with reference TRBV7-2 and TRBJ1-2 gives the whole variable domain GAGVSQSPSNKVTEKGKDVELRCDPISGHTALYWYRQSLGQGLEFLIYFQGNSAPDKSGLPSDRFSAERTGGSVSTLTIQRTQQEDSAVYLCASSTMMGQGASGYTFGSGTRLTVV.

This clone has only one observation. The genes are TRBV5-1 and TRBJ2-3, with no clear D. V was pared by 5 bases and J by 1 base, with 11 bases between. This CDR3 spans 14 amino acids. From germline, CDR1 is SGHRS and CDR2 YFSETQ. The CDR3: CASRVDVGTDTQYF. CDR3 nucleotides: TGCGCCAGCAGGGTGGACGTAGGCACAGATACGCAGTATTTT. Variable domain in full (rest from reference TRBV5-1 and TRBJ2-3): KAGVTQTPRYLIKTRGQQVTLSCSPISGHRSVSWYQQTPGQGLQFLFEYFSETQRNKGNFPGRFSGRQFSNSRSEMNVSTLELGDSALYLCASRVDVGTDTQYFGPGTRLTVL.

CDR3 coding DNA: TGTGCCTGGACCCGGGAAACAGAAGATACGCAGTATTTT. The encoded protein is CAWTRETEDTQYF. The V gene is TRBV30, the J gene TRBJ2-3; possibly TRBD2 for D (5 bases). V lost 4 bases, J lost 5 bases, and 13 bases lay in between. Germline lookup yields CDR1 GTSNPN and CDR2 SVGIG (reference sequence). The CDR3 totals 13 residues.

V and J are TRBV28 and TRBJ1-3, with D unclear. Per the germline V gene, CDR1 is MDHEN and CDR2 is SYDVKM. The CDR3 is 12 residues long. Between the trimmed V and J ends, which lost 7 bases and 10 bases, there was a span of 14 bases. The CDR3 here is CASTHNIMTIYF. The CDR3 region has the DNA TGTGCCAGCACCCACAACATTATGACCATATATTTT.

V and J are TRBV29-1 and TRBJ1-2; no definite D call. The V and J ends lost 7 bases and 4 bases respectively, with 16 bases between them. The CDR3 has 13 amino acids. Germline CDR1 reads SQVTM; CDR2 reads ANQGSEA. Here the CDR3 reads CSAESGRFYGYTF. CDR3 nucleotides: TGCAGCGCGGAATCAGGACGGTTCTATGGCTACACCTTC.

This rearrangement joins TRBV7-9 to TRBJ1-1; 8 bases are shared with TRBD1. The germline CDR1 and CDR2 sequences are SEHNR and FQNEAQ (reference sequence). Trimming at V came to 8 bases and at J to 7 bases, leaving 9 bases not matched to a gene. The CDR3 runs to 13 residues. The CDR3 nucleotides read TGTGCCAGCTTTGGCCAGGGGGCCGTTGAAGCTTTCTTT. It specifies CASFGQGAVEAFF.

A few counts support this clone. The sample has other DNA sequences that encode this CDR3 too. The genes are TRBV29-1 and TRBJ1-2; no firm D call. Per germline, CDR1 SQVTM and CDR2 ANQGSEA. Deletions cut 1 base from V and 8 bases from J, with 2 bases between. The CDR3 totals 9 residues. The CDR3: CSVEGGYTF. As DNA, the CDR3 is TGCAGCGTTGAAGGAGGCTACACCTTC.

The DNA of the CDR3 is TGTGCCAGTAGTGTCGCCCACCTTAATCAGCCCCAGCATTTT. Amino acid sequence: CASSVAHLNQPQHF. The V call is TRBV19, the J call TRBJ1-5; unclear D gene. The length of the CDR3 is 14 residues. Germline CDR1 reads LNHDA; CDR2 reads SQIVND (reference sequence). Trimming shortened V by 5 bases and J by 4 bases, and 12 bases separated the two germline ends.

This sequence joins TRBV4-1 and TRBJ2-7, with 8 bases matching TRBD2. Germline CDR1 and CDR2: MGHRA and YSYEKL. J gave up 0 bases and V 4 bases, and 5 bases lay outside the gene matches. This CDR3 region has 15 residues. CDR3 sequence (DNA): TGCGCCAGCAGCCTCCGGGAGGGGAGCTCCTACGAGCAGTACTTC. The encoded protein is CASSLREGSSYEQYF.

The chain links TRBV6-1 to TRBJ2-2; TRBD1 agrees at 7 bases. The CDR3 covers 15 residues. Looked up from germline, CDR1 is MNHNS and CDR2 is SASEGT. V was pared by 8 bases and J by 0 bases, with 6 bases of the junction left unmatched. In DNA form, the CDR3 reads TGTGCCAGCTCTAAAGACAGGGCGAACACCGGGGAGCTGTTTTTT. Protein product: CASSKDRANTGELFF.